The clone carrying this T cell receptor (beta chain) was observed a handful of times. This sample is drawn from a study of CD8 T cells in ankylosing spondylitis. V gave up 1 base and J gave up 5 bases, with 9 bases separating them. The CDR3 has 14 residues. CDR1 MGHRA and CDR2 YSYEKL come from the germline V gene. TCRdb independently ran MiXCR on the 5' RACE reads; one entry per CDR3 protein. The table has about 160,000 distinct CDR3 sequences, roughly 10% seen once. The sequence was obtained from a female donor with ankylosing spondylitis or in good health (not recorded which). Sequenced input: blood, either unsorted or a sorted T cell fraction (not recorded which). The chain carries TRBV4-1 and TRBJ2-1, with D perhaps matching TRBD2 (6 bases). The CDR3 DNA is TGCGCCAGCAGCCAAGGCGGGGAGAACAATGAGCAGTTCTTC. This gives the protein CASSQGGENNEQFF.